The subject of this entry is one T cell receptor beta chain. The germline gives CDR1 SNHLY, CDR2 FYNNEI. The germline V and J ends were trimmed by 6 bases and 4 bases, with 15 bases remaining between them. There are 15 residues in the CDR3. The repertoire was sequenced with immunoSEQ multiplex PCR; TCRdb's copy has only in-frame clones and lacks some. The sample carries hundreds of thousands of clones, around 92% recorded once. This entry belongs to a study of blood T cell repertoires in COVID-19. Across the study: Sites across the United States, Italy and Spain contributed samples from acute and convalescent COVID-19.

This receptor was obtained from a woman aged 30 to 39 with COVID-19, enrolled during active disease. This rearrangement joins TRBV2 to TRBJ2-2, with D perhaps matching TRBD2 (6 bases). The material sequenced was peripheral blood. The DNA of the CDR3 is TGTGCCAGCAGGTGGAGGGTTTCAGGCACCGGGGAGCTGTTTTTT. This gives the protein CASRWRVSGTGELFF. The variable domain in full, completed from reference TRBV2 and TRBJ2-2, reads EPEVTQTPSHQVTQMGQEVILRCVPISNHLYFYWYRQILGQKVEFLVSFYNNEISEKSEIFDDQFSVERPDGSNFTLKIRSTKLEDSAMYFCASRWRVSGTGELFFGEGSRLTVL.